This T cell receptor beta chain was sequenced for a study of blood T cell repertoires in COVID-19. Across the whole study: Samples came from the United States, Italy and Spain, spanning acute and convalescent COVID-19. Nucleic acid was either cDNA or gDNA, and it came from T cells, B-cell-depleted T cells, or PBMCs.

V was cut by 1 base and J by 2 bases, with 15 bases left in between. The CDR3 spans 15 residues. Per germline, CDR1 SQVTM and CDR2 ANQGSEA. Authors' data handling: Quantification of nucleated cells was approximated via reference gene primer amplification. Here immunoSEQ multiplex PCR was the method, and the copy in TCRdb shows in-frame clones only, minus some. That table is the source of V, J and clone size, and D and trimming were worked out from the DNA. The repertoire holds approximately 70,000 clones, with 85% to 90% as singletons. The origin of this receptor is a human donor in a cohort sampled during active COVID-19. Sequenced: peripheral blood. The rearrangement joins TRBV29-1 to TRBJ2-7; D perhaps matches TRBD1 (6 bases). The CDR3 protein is CSVEAPPRGTYEQYF. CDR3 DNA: TGCAGCGTTGAAGCCCCCCCGAGGGGGACCTACGAGCAGTACTTC.